This T cell receptor (beta chain) was captured in a study of blood T cell repertoires in COVID-19 (dated by TCRdb to 2020 to 2022). General notes on the study: The collaborator samples originated in the United States, Italy and Spain and spanned the acute and convalescent phases of COVID-19. The material from the prospective study consisted of cDNA or gDNA derived from T cells, B-cell-depleted T cells, or PBMCs. The dataset comprised deeply sampled blood TCRbeta repertoires from subjects exposed to, actively infected with, or recovered from COVID-19. The repertoires were released in a freely available public database meant as a resource for research on the immune response to SARS-CoV-2. The samples were drawn from two sources: the first 160 participants of the ongoing ImmuneRACE study, and some 1,300 subjects contributed by 6 global collaborators. The sample metadata nearly always contained a de-identified subject ID, COVID-19 status, age in years and sex. Where HLA class I and class II types were available, the types were taken from metadata supplied by the sample provider, not from assay-based typing.

Counted from cysteine to phenylalanine, this CDR3 has 14 amino acids. Only the CDR3 DNA is retained, 42 bases long and in frame from the first base. The germline V gene gives CDR1 as MDHEN and CDR2 as SYDVKM. V loses 6 bases of germline sequence and J loses 6 bases, and the interval between the two ends is 14 bases. This clone showed up just once. The target of this receptor is not known. No quality values exist for individual bases; no much larger clone is one base distant. Each collaborating institution followed its own protocols to collect whole blood in K2EDTA tubes. For TCRbeta analysis, collaborators shipped samples as frozen whole blood, isolated PBMCs, or DNA extracted from either of those sample types. General conclusions and limits of the study: How much clinical and demographic metadata was included differed by source and by participant, and the metadata was provided uncurated.

The immunoSEQ Assay, a bias-controlled multiplex PCR, was used to amplify TCRbeta CDR3 regions from genomic DNA. In the authors' own workflow: Within the assay, amplification of reference gene primers was used to estimate how many nucleated cells each sample contained. To quantify the absolute abundance of each unique TCRbeta CDR3 rearrangement, sequence reads were collapsed and filtered. For each sample, productive Simpson clonality was calculated as the square root of Simpson's diversity index across productive rearrangements. TCRdb's version of the immuneACCESS table is confined to in-frame rearrangements and falls short of the full clone set. An unresolved V gene accounts for under half of the shortfall where checked; the remainder is of unknown origin. V, J and clone size reflect that table, while D and trimming were determined from the DNA. For this sample the table gives approximately 100,000 clones, of which about 90% were detected only once. Of the sample, approximately 10% falls within the top ten clones.

The chain is made from TRBV28 and TRBJ1-4; the D gene is not confidently resolved. Sequencing was performed on peripheral blood. The clonotype originates from a woman aged 25 to 39 with acute or convalescent COVID-19. This receptor has the CDR3 CASSPPGGYEKLFF. At the DNA level, the sequence is TGTGCCAGCAGCCCCCCGGGAGGATATGAAAAACTGTTTTTT.